This entry lists 21 T cell receptor beta chains sequenced from one sample in a study of blood T cell repertoires in COVID-19. Only in-frame clones appear in the TCRdb table, and some are missing; sequencing was by immunoSEQ multiplex PCR. The data contain about 320,000 clones, approximately 85% of them singletons. Source material: peripheral blood. Receptors originate from a human donor in a cohort sampled during active COVID-19.

The V gene is TRBV3-1 (or the pseudogene TRBV3-2), the J gene TRBJ1-5, with D perhaps matching TRBD1 (6 bases). V shed 1 base and J shed 5 bases, with 9 bases lying between them. The CDR3 has 14 residues. In germline, CDR1 is LGHDT, CDR2 YNNKEL (reference sequence). For the CDR3, the DNA is TGTGCCAGCAGCCAAGGGACAGCTGATCAGCCCCAGCATTTT. Translated: CASSQGTADQPQHF.

The chain carries TRBV2 and TRBJ1-2; D is perhaps TRBD1 (6 bases). V shed 7 bases and J shed 0 bases, with 12 bases lying between them. The CDR3 sequence is 14 residues long. From germline, CDR1 is SNHLY and CDR2 FYNNEI. Here the CDR3 reads CASITQGANYGYTF. The CDR3 DNA reads TGTGCCAGCATTACACAGGGAGCTAACTATGGCTACACCTTC. The full variable domain, rest sourced from reference TRBV2 and TRBJ1-2, is EPEVTQTPSHQVTQMGQEVILRCVPISNHLYFYWYRQILGQKVEFLVSFYNNEISEKSEIFDDQFSVERPDGSNFTLKIRSTKLEDSAMYFCASITQGANYGYTFGSGTRLTVV.

The rearrangement uses TRBV27 and TRBJ1-6; D is unresolved. The germline gives CDR1 MNHEY, CDR2 SMNVEV (reference sequence). The CDR3 sequence is 16 residues long. Deletions cut 7 bases from V and 3 bases from J, with 16 bases between. CDR3 in DNA: TGTGCCAGCACCGCCTATAAACCTCTCTATAATTCACCCCTCCACTTT. Its translation is CASTAYKPLYNSPLHF.

V gene TRBV29-1 combines with J gene TRBJ1-5; no reliable D call. The germline V and J ends were trimmed by 7 bases and 0 bases, with 10 bases remaining between them. CDR3 length: 13 residues. Germline CDR1 is SQVTM and CDR2 is ANQGSEA. The CDR3 bases are TGCAGCGCCTCACAGAATAGCAATCAGCCCCAGCATTTT. Residues: CSASQNSNQPQHF. Based on the CDR3 plus reference TRBV29-1 and TRBJ1-5, the full variable domain is SAVISQKPSRDICQRGTSLTIQCQVDSQVTMMFWYRQQPGQSLTLIATANQGSEATYESGFVIDKFPISRPNLTFSTLTVSNMSPEDSSIYLCSASQNSNQPQHFGDGTRLSIL.

This clone was recorded once. The chain recombines TRBV3-1 (or the pseudogene TRBV3-2) with TRBJ2-5; 13 nucleotides line up with TRBD2. V shed 4 bases, J shed 3 bases, and the junction held 2 bases outside the gene matches. The V gene's germline CDR1 is LGHDT and CDR2 YNNKEL (reference sequence). The CDR3 is 15 amino acids. CDR3 region: CASSLGLAGKETQYF. CDR3 bases: TGTGCCAGCAGCCTGGGACTAGCGGGGAAAGAGACCCAGTACTTC.

The genes are TRBV19 and TRBJ2-3; 8 bases are a match to TRBD2. This CDR3 contains 17 residues. V lost 0 bases to trimming and J lost 0 bases; unmatched junction nucleotides: 5. From germline, CDR1 is LNHDA and CDR2 SQIVND (reference sequence). The CDR3 DNA sequence: TGTGCCAGTAGTATAGAACTAGCGGTAACTAGCACAGATACGCAGTATTTT. Protein: CASSIELAVTSTDTQYF.

The V and J genes are TRBV19 and TRBJ2-7; possible D gene TRBD2, 5 bases. The CDR3 consists of 12 residues. V gave up 5 bases and J gave up 1 base, with 6 bases separating them. Germline V lookup: CDR1 LNHDA, CDR2 SQIVND (reference sequence). The CDR3 DNA follows: TGTGCCAGTAGTCAGCGGTCCTACGAGCAGTACTTC. Its protein product is CASSQRSYEQYF.

The table lists this clone with many counts. The rearrangement joins TRBV6-4 to TRBJ2-7; perhaps TRBD1 as D (6 bases). V gave up 5 bases and J gave up 2 bases, with 16 bases separating them. Germline CDR1 MRHNA, CDR2 SNTAGT. The CDR3 extends over 15 amino acids. Here the CDR3 DNA reads TGTGCCAGCAGTACGGGACACACCGCCGCCTACGAGCAGTACTTC. It yields the protein CASSTGHTAAYEQYF.

This chain uses TRBV19 with TRBJ2-1; 8 bases match TRBD1. The CDR3 is made up of 16 amino acids. Per the germline V gene, CDR1 is LNHDA and CDR2 is SQIVND (reference sequence). V dropped 5 bases and J dropped 1; count of bases not matched to a gene: 7. The CDR3 DNA is TGTGCCAGTAGTTATCAGGGGGCGAGGTCCTACAATGAGCAGTTCTTC. As protein: CASSYQGARSYNEQFF.

This chain joins TRBV29-1 and TRBJ2-7; TRBD1 agrees at 8 bases. The CDR3 is 13 amino acids. Germline V lookup: CDR1 SQVTM, CDR2 ANQGSEA. V was clipped by 7 bases and J by 0 bases; unmatched bases: 5. The CDR3 DNA follows: TGCAGCGCAACAGGGGGGAGCTCCTACGAGCAGTACTTC. This gives the protein CSATGGSSYEQYF.

Only a few counts were recorded for this clone. J is TRBJ2-7 and V is TRBV25-1, with 7 bases that match TRBD1. The V and J ends lost 3 bases and 5 bases, in that order; junction bases with no gene match: 7. The CDR3 is made up of 14 amino acids. Germline CDR1 reads MGHDK; CDR2 reads SYGVNS. The CDR3 nucleotides read TGTGCCAGCAGTGACCCAGGGGGTGGAAACGAGCAGTACTTC. It specifies CASSDPGGGNEQYF.

The chain combines TRBV14 with TRBJ1-2; D is uncertain. CDR1 and CDR2 (germline): SGHDN, FVKESK. Trimming removed 1 base at V and 8 bases at J, with 8 bases between. The CDR3 contains 12 residues. The CDR3 DNA reads TGTGCCAGCAGCCAAGTGGGCCGCGGCTACACCTTC. This codes for CASSQVGRGYTF.

The CDR3 DNA follows: TGTGCCAGCCGTACCGGGATACGCGATGAGCAGTTCTTC. Amino acid sequence: CASRTGIRDEQFF. This chain connects TRBV6-5 to TRBJ2-1; tentatively, D is TRBD2 (5 bases). Germline V gene sequence: CDR1 MNHEY, CDR2 SVGAGI. Trimming took off 8 bases at V and 8 bases at J, with 16 bases between the two ends. This CDR3 is 13 amino acids long.

The V gene is TRBV19, the J gene TRBJ2-2; 12 positions agree with TRBD2. The CDR3 is 16 residues long. Unmatched junction bases numbered 8, after V lost 6 bases and J lost 6 bases. Germline V gene data show CDR1 as LNHDA and CDR2 as SQIVND (reference sequence). The CDR3 nucleotides read TGTGCCAGTAGAACCCTAGCGGGGGGGCCGGCCGGGGAGCTGTTTTTT. Translating gives CASRTLAGGPAGELFF.

This clone was counted between two and nine times. The gene calls are TRBV15 and TRBJ1-6; D is unclear. Trimming pared 5 bases from V and 12 bases from J, leaving 14 bases between. CDR3 length: 13 residues. CDR1 LNHNV and CDR2 YYDKDF come from the germline V gene (reference sequence). The CDR3 DNA sequence: TGTGCCACCAGCGGGAGACTCGTTGAACCCCTCCACTTT. Its translation is CATSGRLVEPLHF. Combining the CDR3 with reference TRBV15 and TRBJ1-6 gives the whole variable domain DAMVIQNPRYQVTQFGKPVTLSCSQTLNHNVMYWYQQKSSQAPKLLFHYYDKDFNNEADTPDNFQSRRPNTSFCFLDIRSPGLGDTAMYLCATSGRLVEPLHFGNGTRLTVT.

This sequence joins TRBV5-1 and TRBJ1-1; 8 bases are shared with TRBD1. V gave up 4 bases and J gave up 5 bases; unmatched junction bases: 4. The CDR3 sequence is 13 residues long. The V gene's germline CDR1 is SGHRS and CDR2 YFSETQ. The CDR3 DNA sequence: TGCGCCAGCAGCCCTGACAGGGGTACTGAAGCTTTCTTT. Amino acid sequence: CASSPDRGTEAFF. The full variable domain, completed using reference TRBV5-1 and TRBJ1-1, is KAGVTQTPRYLIKTRGQQVTLSCSPISGHRSVSWYQQTPGQGLQFLFEYFSETQRNKGNFPGRFSGRQFSNSRSEMNVSTLELGDSALYLCASSPDRGTEAFFGQGTRLTVV.

The gene calls are TRBV6-5 and TRBJ1-2; perhaps TRBD1 as D (6 bases). CDR1 MNHEY and CDR2 SVGAGI come from the germline V gene. The CDR3 has 14 residues. Trimming shortened V by 4 bases and J by 4 bases, and 13 bases separated the two germline ends. This CDR3 reads CASSSLDSLYGYTF. CDR3 nucleotides: TGTGCCAGCAGTTCTCTGGACAGCCTCTATGGCTACACCTTC.

The chain combines TRBV10-3 with TRBJ1-1; 8 bases agree with TRBD1. The germline V gene has CDR1 ENHRY and CDR2 SYGVKD. The CDR3 runs to 13 residues. J was trimmed by 1 base and V by 9 bases; bases with no gene match: 4. This CDR3 reads CAMKGQGNTEAFF. CDR3 bases: TGTGCCATGAAAGGACAGGGGAACACTGAAGCTTTCTTT.

A few counts support this clone. The chain carries TRBV3-1 (or the pseudogene TRBV3-2) and TRBJ1-1; 8 bases are shared with TRBD1. The germline V gene encodes CDR1 LGHDT and CDR2 YNNKEL (reference sequence). CDR3 length: 14 amino acids. V gave up 7 bases and J gave up 0 bases; unmatched junction bases: 4. The CDR3 loop reads CASTRQGMNTEAFF. CDR3 sequence (DNA): TGTGCCAGCACCCGACAGGGGATGAACACTGAAGCTTTCTTT.

The gene calls are TRBV7-3 and TRBJ2-2; D is unresolved. CDR3 length: 14 amino acids. CDR1 SGHTA and CDR2 FQGTGA come from the germline V gene. The V end was cut by 4 bases, the J end by 0 bases, with 6 bases between. The CDR3 protein is CASSSYSNTGELFF. Here the CDR3 DNA reads TGTGCCAGCAGCTCATACTCGAACACCGGGGAGCTGTTTTTT.

Turning to this clone: At the DNA level, this CDR3 is encoded by other sequences in the same sample as well. The V and J genes are TRBV7-3 and TRBJ2-1; weak D call: TRBD1 (6 bases). Trimming removed 5 bases from V and 2 bases from J, with 10 bases in between. Germline V CDR1 and CDR2: SGHTA, FQGTGA. The CDR3 runs 14 residues. CDR3 protein: CASSKQGPYNEQFF. CDR3 bases: TGTGCCAGCAGCAAACAGGGTCCCTACAATGAGCAGTTCTTC.